This TCR beta chain was recovered during a study of OX40 agonist ivuxolimab in advanced cancers. There are 17 residues in the CDR3. Germline assignment: CDR1 SGHNT and CDR2 YYREEE (reference sequence). J lost 4 bases, V lost 5 bases, and 10 bases had no gene match. Measured with immunoSEQ multiplex PCR; TCRdb has only the in-frame clones, and not every one. The table has nearly 110,000 clones, less than 95% seen once. Sequencing used CD4+ or CD8+ T cells sorted from blood, obtained in a trial of the OX40 agonist ivuxolimab. This clonotype was sampled from an adult with an advanced solid tumor such as melanoma, head and neck, liver or kidney cancer. The V call is TRBV5-4, the J call TRBJ2-2; TRBD2 agrees at 11 bases. CDR3 protein: CASRWASSGRSTGELFF. The CDR3 nucleotides read TGTGCCAGCAGATGGGCCTCTAGCGGGAGGTCCACCGGGGAGCTGTTTTTT.